The sample holds one count of the clone carrying this T cell receptor beta chain. Its antigen remains unknown. Recent acute infections and vaccinations were absent in the healthy HIV-negative adult donors. This was a deep-level run. Around 28,000 T cell genomes (around 310 ng DNA) went into each PBMC replicate. Data came from immunoSEQ multiplex PCR; TCRdb stores just in-frame clones and leaves some out. The sample records about 490,000 clones, 76% being singletons. These data belong to a study of shared clonotypes between healthy human individuals. Notes on the study in general: Sequencing depth was a factor that was expected to affect clonotype sharing among donors.

The receptor comes from a woman in her forties in good health. Some clones in this sample may be carry-over from other donors' samples. The sequenced sample consisted of PBMCs.

The CDR3 DNA follows: TGTGCCAGCAGCTTAGAGGGGACGGTGACCTACGAGCAGTACTTC. Translating it yields CASSLEGTVTYEQYF. This chain joins TRBV7-2 and TRBJ2-7; possibly TRBD1 or TRBD2 for D (5 bases each). Trimming removed 1 base at V and 2 bases at J, with 12 bases between. The CDR3 runs to 15 residues. Germline V gene sequence: CDR1 SGHTA, CDR2 FQGNSA.